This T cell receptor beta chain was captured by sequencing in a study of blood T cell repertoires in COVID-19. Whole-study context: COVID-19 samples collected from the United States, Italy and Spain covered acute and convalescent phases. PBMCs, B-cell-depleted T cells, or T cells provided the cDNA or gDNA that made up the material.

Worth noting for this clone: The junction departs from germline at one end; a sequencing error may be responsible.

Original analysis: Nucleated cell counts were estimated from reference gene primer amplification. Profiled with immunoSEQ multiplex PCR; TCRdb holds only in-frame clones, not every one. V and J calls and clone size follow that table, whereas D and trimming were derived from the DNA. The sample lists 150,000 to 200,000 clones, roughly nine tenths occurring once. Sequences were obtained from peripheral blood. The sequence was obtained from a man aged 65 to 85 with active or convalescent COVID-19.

CDR3 DNA sequence: TGTGCCAGCAGCTTCGTGGACAAACCTATCTTC. Its translation is CASSFVDKPIF. The chain couples TRBV7-9 to TRBJ1-2, with D maybe TRBD1 (5 bases). Germline-derived CDR1 and CDR2 are SEHNR and FQNEAQ (reference sequence). The CDR3 covers 11 residues.